This T cell receptor (beta chain) was retrieved from a study of T-cell reconstitution after alpha-beta-depleted transplantation in children. Construction of the TCRbeta library involved unique molecular identifiers. TCRdb reprocessed the PCR reads with MiXCR, giving one entry per CDR3 protein. Among hundreds of thousands of distinct CDR3 sequences listed, roughly 17% were seen once. This clonotype has at least ten counts. The germline V and J ends were trimmed by 2 bases and 7 bases, with 8 bases remaining between them. The CDR3 covers 12 residues. Germline CDR1 reads DFQATT; CDR2 reads SNEGSKA (reference sequence).

This sequence originates from a human donor who donated a stem cell graft to a child with acute myeloid leukemia. The specimen comprised PBMCs from the stem cell graft donor, sampled from the stem cell graft. J is TRBJ2-2 and V is TRBV20-1; no clear D. CDR3 DNA: TGCAGTGCTAGAAGGCCCGACGGGGAGCTGTTTTTT. Residues: CSARRPDGELFF.